This section outlines one T cell receptor (beta chain) sequence together with its context. No antigen is known for it. Here immunoSEQ multiplex PCR was the method, and the copy in TCRdb shows in-frame clones only, minus some. The sample consists of roughly 79,000 clones, approximately 78% of them appearing once. These data originate in a study of PD-1 blockade in mismatch repair-deficient tumors. Broader study findings: After pembrolizumab, tumor-resident clones rose rapidly, then generally contracted before radiologic responses.

The source was peripheral blood, collected 44 weeks after starting pembrolizumab. This clonotype was sampled from an adult with mismatch repair-deficient cancer.

The chain's CDR3 is CASSLGLGRTEAFF. The CDR3 DNA reads TGTGCCAGCAGCTTGGGTCTCGGGCGCACTGAAGCTTTCTTT. The V gene is TRBV5-6, the J gene TRBJ1-1; no clear D. V was cut by 0 bases and J by 4 bases, with 10 bases left in between. CDR3 length equals 14 residues. Germline CDR1 SGHDT, CDR2 YYEEEE.